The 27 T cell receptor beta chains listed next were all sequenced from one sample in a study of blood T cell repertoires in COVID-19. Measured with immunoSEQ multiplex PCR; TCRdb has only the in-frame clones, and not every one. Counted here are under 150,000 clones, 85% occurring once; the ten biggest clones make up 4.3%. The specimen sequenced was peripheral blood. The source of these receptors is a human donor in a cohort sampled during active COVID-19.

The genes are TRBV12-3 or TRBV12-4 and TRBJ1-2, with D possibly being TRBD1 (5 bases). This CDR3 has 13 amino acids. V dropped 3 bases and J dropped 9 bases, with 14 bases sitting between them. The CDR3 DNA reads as TGTGCCAGCAGTTTGGGGGGGAGCGATCGCTACACCTTC. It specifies CASSLGGSDRYTF.

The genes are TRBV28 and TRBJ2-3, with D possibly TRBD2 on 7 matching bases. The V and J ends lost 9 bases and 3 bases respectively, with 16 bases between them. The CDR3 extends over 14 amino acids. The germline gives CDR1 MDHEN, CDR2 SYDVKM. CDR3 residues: CASSGGGGTDTQYF. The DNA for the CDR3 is TGTGCCAGTAGCGGCGGGGGCGGTACAGATACGCAGTATTTT.

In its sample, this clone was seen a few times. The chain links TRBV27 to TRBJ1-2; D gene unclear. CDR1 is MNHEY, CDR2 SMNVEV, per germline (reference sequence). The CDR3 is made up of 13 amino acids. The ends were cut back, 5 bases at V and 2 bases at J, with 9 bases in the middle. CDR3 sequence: CASSIYGNYGYTF. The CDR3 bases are TGTGCCAGCAGTATTTACGGGAACTATGGCTACACCTTC.

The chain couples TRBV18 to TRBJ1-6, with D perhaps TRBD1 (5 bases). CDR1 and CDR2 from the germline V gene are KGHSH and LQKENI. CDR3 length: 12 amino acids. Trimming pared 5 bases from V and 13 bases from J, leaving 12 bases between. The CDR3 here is CASSKDGGPLHF. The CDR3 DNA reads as TGTGCCAGCTCAAAGGACGGGGGTCCCCTCCACTTT.

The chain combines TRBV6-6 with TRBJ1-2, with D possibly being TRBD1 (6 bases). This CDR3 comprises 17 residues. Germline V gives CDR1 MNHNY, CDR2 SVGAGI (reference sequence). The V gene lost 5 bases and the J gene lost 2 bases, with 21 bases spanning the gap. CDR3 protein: CASSRPLGATGNYGYTF. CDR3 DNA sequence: TGTGCCAGCAGTCGACCCCTGGGGGCCACAGGAAACTATGGCTACACCTTC.

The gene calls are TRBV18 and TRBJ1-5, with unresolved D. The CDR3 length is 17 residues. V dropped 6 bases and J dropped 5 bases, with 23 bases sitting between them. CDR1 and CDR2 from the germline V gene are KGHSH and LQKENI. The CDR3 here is CASSLLFSKVGDQPQHF. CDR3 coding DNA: TGTGCCAGCTCCCTCCTGTTTTCGAAGGTCGGGGATCAGCCCCAGCATTTT.

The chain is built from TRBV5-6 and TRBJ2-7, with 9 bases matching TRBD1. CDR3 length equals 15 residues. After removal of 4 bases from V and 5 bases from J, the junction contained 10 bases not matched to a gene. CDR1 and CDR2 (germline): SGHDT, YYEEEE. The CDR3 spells CASSASGQGTHEQYV. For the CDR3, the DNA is TGTGCCAGCAGCGCATCGGGACAGGGTACCCACGAGCAGTACGTC.

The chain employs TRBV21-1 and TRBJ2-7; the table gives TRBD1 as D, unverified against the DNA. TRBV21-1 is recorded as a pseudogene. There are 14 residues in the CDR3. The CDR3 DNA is TGTGCCAGCAGCAAGGCCCGAGGGGGCGGCGAGCAGTACGTC. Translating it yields CASSKARGGGEQYV.

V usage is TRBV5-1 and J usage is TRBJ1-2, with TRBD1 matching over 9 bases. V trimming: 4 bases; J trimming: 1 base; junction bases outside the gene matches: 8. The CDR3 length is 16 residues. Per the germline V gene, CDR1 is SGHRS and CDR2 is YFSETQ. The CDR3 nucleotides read TGCGCCAGCAGCCGACAACAGGGGGCGAGTAACTATGGCTACACCTTC. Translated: CASSRQQGASNYGYTF.

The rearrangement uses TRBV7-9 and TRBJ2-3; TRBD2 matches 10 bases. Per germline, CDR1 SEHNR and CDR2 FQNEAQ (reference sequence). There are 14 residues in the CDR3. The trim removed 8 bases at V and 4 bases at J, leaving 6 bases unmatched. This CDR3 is CASGLAGEADTQYF. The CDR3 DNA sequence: TGTGCCAGCGGGCTAGCGGGAGAGGCAGATACGCAGTATTTT.

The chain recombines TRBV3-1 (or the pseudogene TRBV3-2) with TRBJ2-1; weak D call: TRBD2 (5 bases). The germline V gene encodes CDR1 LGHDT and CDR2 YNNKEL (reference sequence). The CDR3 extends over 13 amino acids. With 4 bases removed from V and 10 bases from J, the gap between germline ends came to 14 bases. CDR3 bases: TGTGCCAGCAGCCCACTTCCTAGCCCAGAGCAGTTCTTC. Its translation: CASSPLPSPEQFF.

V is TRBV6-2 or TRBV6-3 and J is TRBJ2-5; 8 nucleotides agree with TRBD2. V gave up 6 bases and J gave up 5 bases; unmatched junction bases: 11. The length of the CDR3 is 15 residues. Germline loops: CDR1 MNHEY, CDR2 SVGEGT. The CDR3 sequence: CASSRTGGRLETQYF. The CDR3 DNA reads TGTGCCAGCAGCCGCACGGGCGGGAGGTTGGAGACCCAGTACTTC.

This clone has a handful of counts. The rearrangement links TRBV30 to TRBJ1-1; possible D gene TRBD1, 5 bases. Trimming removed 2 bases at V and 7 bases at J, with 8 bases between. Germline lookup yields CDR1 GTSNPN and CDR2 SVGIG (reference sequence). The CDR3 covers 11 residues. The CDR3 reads CAWSQDSEAFF. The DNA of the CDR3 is TGTGCCTGGAGTCAAGACAGTGAAGCTTTCTTT.

The CDR3 nucleotides read TGCGCCAGCAGCCAAGATGGAGACTATGGCTACACCTTC. Encoded protein: CASSQDGDYGYTF. The chain employs TRBV4-3 and TRBJ1-2; unclear D gene. CDR3 length: 13 amino acids. The V end lost 0 bases, the J end lost 3 bases, and 5 bases lay between the germline ends. The V gene's germline CDR1 is LGHNA and CDR2 YSLEER.

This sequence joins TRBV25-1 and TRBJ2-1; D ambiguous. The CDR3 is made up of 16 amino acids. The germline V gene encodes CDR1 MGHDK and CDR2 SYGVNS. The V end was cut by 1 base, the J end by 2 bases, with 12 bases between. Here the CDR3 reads CASSELRGRTYNEQFF. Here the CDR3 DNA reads TGTGCCAGCAGTGAATTACGAGGTAGGACCTACAATGAGCAGTTCTTC. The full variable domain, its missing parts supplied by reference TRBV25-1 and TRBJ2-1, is EADIYQTPRYLVIGTGKKITLECSQTMGHDKMYWYQQDPGMELHLIHYSYGVNSTEKGDLSSESTVSRIRTEHFPLTLESARPSHTSQYLCASSELRGRTYNEQFFGPGTRLTVL.

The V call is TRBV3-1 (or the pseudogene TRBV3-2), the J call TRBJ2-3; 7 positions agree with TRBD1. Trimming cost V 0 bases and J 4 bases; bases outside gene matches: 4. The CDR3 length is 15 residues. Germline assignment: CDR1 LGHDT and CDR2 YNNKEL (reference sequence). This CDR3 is CASSQEGQPADTQYF. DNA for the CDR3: TGTGCCAGCAGCCAAGAGGGACAGCCGGCAGATACGCAGTATTTT.

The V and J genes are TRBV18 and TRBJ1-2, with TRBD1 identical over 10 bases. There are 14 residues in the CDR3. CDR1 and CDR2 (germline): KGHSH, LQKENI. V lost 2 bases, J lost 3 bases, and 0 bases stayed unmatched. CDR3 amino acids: CASSPGTGDYGYTF. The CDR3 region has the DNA TGTGCCAGCTCACCAGGGACAGGGGACTATGGCTACACCTTC.

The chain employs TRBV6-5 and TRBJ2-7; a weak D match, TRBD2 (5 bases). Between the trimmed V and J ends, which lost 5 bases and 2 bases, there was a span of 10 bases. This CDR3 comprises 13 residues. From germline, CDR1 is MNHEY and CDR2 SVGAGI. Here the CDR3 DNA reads TGTGCCAGCAGTCGACCGGGGACCTACGAGCAGTACTTC. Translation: CASSRPGTYEQYF.

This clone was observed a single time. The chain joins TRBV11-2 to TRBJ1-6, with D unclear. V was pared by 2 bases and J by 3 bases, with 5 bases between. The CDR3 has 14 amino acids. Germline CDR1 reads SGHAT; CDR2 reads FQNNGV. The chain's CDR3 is CASSLLYYNSPLHF. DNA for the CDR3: TGTGCCAGCAGCTTACTGTACTATAATTCACCCCTCCACTTT.

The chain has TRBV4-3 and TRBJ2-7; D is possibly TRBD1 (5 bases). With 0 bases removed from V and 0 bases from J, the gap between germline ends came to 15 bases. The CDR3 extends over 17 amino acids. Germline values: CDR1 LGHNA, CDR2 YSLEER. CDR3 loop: CASSQDGVDISSYEQYV. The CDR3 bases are TGCGCCAGCAGCCAAGATGGGGTGGACATTAGCTCCTACGAGCAGTACGTC.

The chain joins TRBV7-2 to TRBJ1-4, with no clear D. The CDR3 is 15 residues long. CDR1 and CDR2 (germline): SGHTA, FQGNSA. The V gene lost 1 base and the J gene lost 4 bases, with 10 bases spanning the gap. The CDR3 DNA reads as TGTGCCAGCAGCTTAGACCGAGGGAGTAATGAAAAACTGTTTTTT. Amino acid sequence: CASSLDRGSNEKLFF.

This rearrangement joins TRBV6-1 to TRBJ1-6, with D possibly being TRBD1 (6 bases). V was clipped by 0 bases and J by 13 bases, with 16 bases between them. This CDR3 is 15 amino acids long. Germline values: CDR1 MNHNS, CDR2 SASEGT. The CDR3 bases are TGTGCCAGCAGTGAAGCGCAGGCAGGGCAGGGGCCCCTCCACTTT. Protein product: CASSEAQAGQGPLHF.

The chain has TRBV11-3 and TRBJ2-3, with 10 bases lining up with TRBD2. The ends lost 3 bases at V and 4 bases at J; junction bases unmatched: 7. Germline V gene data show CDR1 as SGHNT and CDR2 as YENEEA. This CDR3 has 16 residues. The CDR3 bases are TGTGCCAGCAGCTTCAGCGGACTAGCGGAAGCAGATACGCAGTATTTT. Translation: CASSFSGLAEADTQYF.

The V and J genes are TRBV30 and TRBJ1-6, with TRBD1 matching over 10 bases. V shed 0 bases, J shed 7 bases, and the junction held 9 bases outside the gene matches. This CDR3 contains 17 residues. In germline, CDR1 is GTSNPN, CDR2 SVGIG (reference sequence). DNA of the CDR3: TGTGCCTGGAGTGTTCTTGGGACAGGGGCCAAAAATTCACCCCTCCACTTT. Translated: CAWSVLGTGAKNSPLHF.

CDR3 bases: TGCGCCAGCAGCTTGGAAGGCCTAGGATCACCCCTCCACTTT. It yields the protein CASSLEGLGSPLHF. The chain has TRBV5-1 and TRBJ1-6; D is unclear. CDR3 length: 14 amino acids. Trimming left V 0 bases short and J 10 bases short, with 11 bases between. Germline V gene data show CDR1 as SGHRS and CDR2 as YFSETQ. Complete variable domain (other parts from reference TRBV5-1 and TRBJ1-6): KAGVTQTPRYLIKTRGQQVTLSCSPISGHRSVSWYQQTPGQGLQFLFEYFSETQRNKGNFPGRFSGRQFSNSRSEMNVSTLELGDSALYLCASSLEGLGSPLHFGNGTRLTVT.

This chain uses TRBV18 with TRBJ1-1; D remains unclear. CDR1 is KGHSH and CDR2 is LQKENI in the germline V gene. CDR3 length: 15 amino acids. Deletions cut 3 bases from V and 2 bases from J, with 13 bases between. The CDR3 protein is CASSPPTEFNTEAFF. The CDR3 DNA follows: TGTGCCAGCTCACCTCCCACAGAGTTCAACACTGAAGCTTTCTTT.

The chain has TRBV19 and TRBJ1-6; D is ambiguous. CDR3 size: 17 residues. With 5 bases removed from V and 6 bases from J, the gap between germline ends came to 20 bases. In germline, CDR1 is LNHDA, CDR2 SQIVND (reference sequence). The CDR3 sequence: CASSVGSATSFNSPLHF. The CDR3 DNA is TGTGCCAGTAGTGTGGGCAGTGCAACATCGTTTAATTCACCCCTCCACTTT.